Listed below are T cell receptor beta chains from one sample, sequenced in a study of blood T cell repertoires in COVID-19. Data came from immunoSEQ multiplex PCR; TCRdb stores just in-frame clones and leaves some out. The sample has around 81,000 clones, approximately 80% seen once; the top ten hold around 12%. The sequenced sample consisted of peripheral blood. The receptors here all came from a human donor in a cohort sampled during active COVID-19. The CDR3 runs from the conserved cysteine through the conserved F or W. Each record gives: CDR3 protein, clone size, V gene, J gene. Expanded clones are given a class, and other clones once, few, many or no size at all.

CASSLEGTGGLPQHF	-	TRBV7-2	TRBJ1-5
CASSLGVRGGGETQYF	-	TRBV5-1	TRBJ2-5
CASSAPGQGKKLFF	few	TRBV7-6	TRBJ1-4
CASTRDRGYGANVLTF	-	TRBV6-6	TRBJ2-6
CASSPRRSFYGYTF	-	TRBV7-6	TRBJ1-2
CASSLSGYSYGYTF	-	TRBV5-6	TRBJ1-2
CASRGVSGEPQHF	once	TRBV2	TRBJ1-5
CASSETGGRGGYTF	-	TRBV27	TRBJ1-2
CSVGQGLTF	-	TRBV20-1	TRBJ1-2
CASSFSGTGSYEQYF	few	TRBV7-9	TRBJ2-7
CASSYGPPRVETQYF	-	TRBV6-2/TRBV6-3	TRBJ2-5
CASSASTGGRTEAFF	few	TRBV5-1	TRBJ1-1
CASTRTGGNEQFF	-	TRBV5-1	TRBJ2-1
CASNDRKSAKNIQYF	once	TRBV10-2	TRBJ2-4
CASSLASARAAQPQHF	-	TRBV7-8	TRBJ1-5
CATRTGEAGELFF	few	TRBV27	TRBJ2-2
CASSVTSSGANVLTF	-	TRBV27	TRBJ2-6
CASSYYRPSYEQYF	-	TRBV6-2/TRBV6-3	TRBJ2-7
CASSHNRGPEAFF	-	TRBV3-1/TRBV3-2	TRBJ1-1
CASSKEGGFSGNTIYF	-	TRBV7-3	TRBJ1-3
CASSYWESTEAFF	-	TRBV6-2/TRBV6-3	TRBJ1-1
CASSKDPLTREQNSNQPQHF	-	TRBV21-1	TRBJ1-5
CSVNSGTYTEAFF	-	TRBV29-1	TRBJ1-1